What follows are 30 T cell receptor beta chains derived from one specimen sequenced in a study of cytomegalovirus exposure and HLA in healthy donors. Both 60 Vbeta primers and 13 Jbeta primers went into the PCR. Sequencing used immunoSEQ multiplex PCR; TCRdb keeps in-frame clones, though not all of them. The profile shows over 75,000 clones, 60% to 80% of them singletons. Sequenced sample: PBMCs. The source of these receptors is a man in his fifties or sixties in good health and CMV-seropositive.

The chain couples TRBV5-4 to TRBJ1-6; D gene ambiguous. The CDR3 covers 14 residues. Looked up from germline, CDR1 is SGHNT and CDR2 is YYREEE (reference sequence). Deletions cut 1 base from V and 9 bases from J, with 11 bases between. In DNA form, the CDR3 reads TGTGCCAGCAGCTTGAGCGAGGTTTCTTCACCCCTCCACTTT. Translating it yields CASSLSEVSSPLHF.

This clone was detected only once. A junction boundary mismatches the germline segment, possibly from a read error. The V and J genes are TRBV10-3 and TRBJ1-2, with 9 bases aligning to TRBD1. The germline V gene encodes CDR1 ENHRY and CDR2 SYGVKD. The CDR3 extends over 16 amino acids. CDR3 nucleotides: TGTGCCATCAGAGGTTCGGACAGGGGATTTGACTATGGCTACCCCTTC. Translation: CAIRGSDRGFDYGYPF.

The rearrangement links TRBV29-1 to TRBJ1-1; 11 bases match TRBD1. V shed 7 bases, J shed 7 bases, and the junction held 5 bases outside the gene matches. This CDR3 region has 12 residues. CDR1 is SQVTM and CDR2 is ANQGSEA in the germline V gene. The CDR3 here is CSDGGTGGEAFF. The CDR3 region has the DNA TGCAGCGACGGGGGGACAGGGGGTGAAGCTTTCTTT.

There are a few counts of this clone. The V gene is TRBV5-5, the J gene TRBJ1-1; TRBD1 matches at 10 bases. Trimming cost V 4 bases and J 1 base; bases outside gene matches: 13. Looked up from germline, CDR1 is SGHKS and CDR2 is YYEKEE (reference sequence). CDR3 size: 18 residues. CDR3 DNA sequence: TGTGCCAGCAGCCTCGTCCCGGGACAGGGGTGGGAGAACACTGAAGCTTTCTTT. Amino acid sequence: CASSLVPGQGWENTEAFF.

This chain links TRBV7-8 with TRBJ1-3; D gene ambiguous. CDR1 and CDR2 (germline): SGHVS, FQNEAQ. Deletions cut 5 bases from V and 0 bases from J, with 14 bases between. The CDR3 spans 16 residues. The CDR3, as DNA: TGTGCCAGCAGCCCCGCCCTGGGCCCCTCTGGAAACACCATATATTTT. The encoded protein is CASSPALGPSGNTIYF.

This sequence joins TRBV30 and TRBJ1-5; TRBD1 might be the D (6 bases). CDR3 length equals 13 residues. CDR1 is GTSNPN, CDR2 SVGIG, per germline (reference sequence). V was cut by 4 bases and J by 6 bases, with 13 bases left in between. The chain's CDR3 is CAWNKGVGQPQHF. Written as DNA, the CDR3 is TGTGCCTGGAATAAGGGGGTAGGTCAGCCCCAGCATTTT.

The chain carries TRBV15 and TRBJ1-2, with 11 bases fitting TRBD1. The junction had 7 bases not matched to a gene; V was cut back by 7 bases and J by 6 bases. The CDR3 sequence is 14 residues long. Germline V CDR1 and CDR2: LNHNV, YYDKDF (reference sequence). As DNA, the CDR3 is TGTGCCACCACCAGGGGACAGGGGGATAATGGCTACACCTTC. The encoded protein is CATTRGQGDNGYTF.

The sample holds a few counts of this clone. This chain joins TRBV5-1 and TRBJ2-7; D is unclear. With 6 bases removed from V and 5 bases from J, the gap between germline ends came to 12 bases. There are 12 residues in the CDR3. CDR1 is SGHRS, CDR2 YFSETQ, per germline. CDR3 residues: CASTQNRDEQYF. Written as DNA, the CDR3 is TGCGCCAGCACCCAGAACCGGGACGAGCAGTACTTC.

A word on this clone: Other DNA variants within this sample encode the same CDR3. The chain is built from TRBV11-2 and TRBJ2-1; D ambiguous. The CDR3 runs to 11 residues. The ends were cut back, 4 bases at V and 7 bases at J, with 5 bases in the middle. In germline, CDR1 is SGHAT, CDR2 FQNNGV. As DNA, the CDR3 is TGTGCCAGCAGCTCCAATAATGAGCAGTTCTTC. Protein: CASSSNNEQFF.

The chain has TRBV19 and TRBJ1-1; D remains unclear. Trimming shortened V by 1 base and J by 3 bases, and 12 bases separated the two germline ends. This CDR3 comprises 15 residues. CDR1 and CDR2 from the germline V gene are LNHDA and SQIVND (reference sequence). The CDR3 is CASSIATTTHTEAFF. DNA of the CDR3: TGTGCCAGTAGTATAGCGACAACCACCCACACTGAAGCTTTCTTT.

CDR3 loop: CSVGSSYGYTF. The CDR3 bases are TGCAGCGTTGGGAGCAGCTATGGCTACACCTTC. V is TRBV29-1 and J is TRBJ1-2; D remains unclear. Trimming took 4 bases from V and 4 from J, leaving 7 bases between them. Germline V gene sequence: CDR1 SQVTM, CDR2 ANQGSEA. CDR3 length: 11 residues.

Here the CDR3 reads CAWVTGENYGYTF. The CDR3 coding sequence is TGTGCCTGGGTGACAGGGGAGAACTATGGCTACACCTTC. J is TRBJ1-2 and V is TRBV30; 8 nucleotides match TRBD1. The CDR3 covers 13 residues. Germline values: CDR1 GTSNPN, CDR2 SVGIG (reference sequence). The ends lost 5 bases at V and 2 bases at J; junction bases unmatched: 4.

The V gene is TRBV5-1, the J gene TRBJ2-1; TRBD2 aligns across 9 bases. CDR1 SGHRS and CDR2 YFSETQ come from the germline V gene. The CDR3 has 15 amino acids. With 5 bases clipped from V and 8 bases from J, the junction kept 11 bases outside the gene matches. The DNA of the CDR3 is TGCGCCAGCAGGCCTACTAGCGGGCCCTTCTATGAGCAGTTCTTC. Its protein is CASRPTSGPFYEQFF.

This clone was observed a single time. The chain is built from TRBV6-5 and TRBJ1-3; TRBD1 matches at 7 bases. The CDR3 contains 15 residues. Trimming removed 6 bases from V and 0 bases from J; junction bases left unmatched: 5. The V gene's germline CDR1 is MNHEY and CDR2 SVGAGI. The DNA of the CDR3 is TGTGCCAGCAGGATAACAGGGGTCTCTGGAAACACCATATATTTT. Its translation: CASRITGVSGNTIYF.

The genes are TRBV5-5 and TRBJ1-2; D ambiguous. The CDR3 extends over 14 amino acids. Trimming removed 4 bases from V and 2 bases from J, with 12 bases in between. Germline CDR1 and CDR2: SGHKS and YYEKEE (reference sequence). The chain's CDR3 is CASSPGRANYGYTF. The CDR3 DNA reads TGTGCCAGCAGCCCCGGGAGGGCCAACTATGGCTACACCTTC.

V is TRBV9 and J is TRBJ2-5; 10 nucleotides line up with TRBD2. CDR3 length equals 16 residues. Germline loops: CDR1 SGDLS, CDR2 YYNGEE. The trim removed 0 bases at V and 4 bases at J, leaving 6 bases unmatched. Here the CDR3 DNA reads TGTGCCAGCAGCGTAGGCAATAGCGGGGGGTCAGAGACCCAGTACTTC. Protein: CASSVGNSGGSETQYF.

The gene calls are TRBV28 and TRBJ2-3; 11 bases are a match to TRBD2. V was pared by 5 bases and J by 4 bases, with 5 bases of the junction left unmatched. Per the germline V gene, CDR1 is MDHEN and CDR2 is SYDVKM. The CDR3 totals 15 residues. CDR3 protein: CASSSLAGGADTQYF. In DNA form, the CDR3 reads TGTGCCAGCAGTAGTCTAGCGGGGGGTGCAGATACGCAGTATTTT. Supplemented by reference TRBV28 and TRBJ2-3, the full variable domain reads DVKVTQSSRYLVKRTGEKVFLECVQDMDHENMFWYRQDPGLGLRLIYFSYDVKMKEKGDIPEGYSVSREKKERFSLILESASTNQTSMYLCASSSLAGGADTQYFGPGTRLTVL.

The J gene is TRBJ1-5, the V gene TRBV28; D is perhaps TRBD1 (6 bases). The CDR3 sequence is 15 residues long. Germline V gene lookup returns CDR1 MDHEN and CDR2 SYDVKM. Trimming cost V 8 bases and J 4 bases, with 18 bases left between them. For the CDR3, the DNA is TGTGCCAGCGAGTGGGTAGGAGGACAGAATCAGCCCCAGCATTTT. Its protein product is CASEWVGGQNQPQHF. The variable domain in full, completed from reference TRBV28 and TRBJ1-5, reads DVKVTQSSRYLVKRTGEKVFLECVQDMDHENMFWYRQDPGLGLRLIYFSYDVKMKEKGDIPEGYSVSREKKERFSLILESASTNQTSMYLCASEWVGGQNQPQHFGDGTRLSIL.

This clone has only one observation. The chain joins TRBV7-9 to TRBJ1-1; D possibly corresponds to TRBD1 (6 bases). CDR1 and CDR2 (germline): SEHNR, FQNEAQ (reference sequence). With 1 base removed from V and 1 base from J, the gap between germline ends came to 13 bases. This CDR3 spans 16 amino acids. CDR3 region: CASSLDRVLGNTEAFF. The CDR3 nucleotides read TGTGCCAGCAGCTTAGACAGGGTGTTGGGGAACACTGAAGCTTTCTTT.

V usage is TRBV28 and J usage is TRBJ2-1; D may be TRBD1 (5 bases). The CDR3 has 15 residues. Germline CDR1 MDHEN, CDR2 SYDVKM. V shed 6 bases and J shed 0 bases, with 12 bases lying between them. This CDR3 is CASSVRASSYNEQFF. The CDR3, as DNA: TGTGCCAGCAGCGTCAGGGCGAGCTCCTACAATGAGCAGTTCTTC. Filled out from reference TRBV28 and TRBJ2-1, the complete variable domain reads DVKVTQSSRYLVKRTGEKVFLECVQDMDHENMFWYRQDPGLGLRLIYFSYDVKMKEKGDIPEGYSVSREKKERFSLILESASTNQTSMYLCASSVRASSYNEQFFGPGTRLTVL.

This clone was detected only once. The chain has TRBV18 and TRBJ2-5, with 10 positions matching TRBD2. This CDR3 has 16 amino acids. In germline, CDR1 is KGHSH, CDR2 LQKENI. With 3 bases clipped from V and 5 bases from J, the junction kept 9 bases outside the gene matches. The CDR3 loop reads CASSPSGGIYLETQYF. The CDR3 DNA reads as TGTGCCAGCTCACCTAGCGGGGGGATATATTTGGAGACCCAGTACTTC.

The chain is built from TRBV28 and TRBJ1-2, with D perhaps matching TRBD1 (6 bases). The CDR3 covers 15 residues. V was shortened by 4 bases and J by 1 base, with 13 bases between the two germline ends. CDR1 is MDHEN and CDR2 is SYDVKM in the germline V gene. Here the CDR3 reads CASSYSGAGNYGYTF. CDR3 DNA: TGTGCCAGCAGTTATTCAGGGGCCGGTAACTATGGCTACACCTTC.

The rearrangement uses TRBV2 and TRBJ2-7; possibly TRBD1 for D (6 bases). The V gene's germline CDR1 is SNHLY and CDR2 FYNNEI. V shed 8 bases and J shed 6 bases, with 14 bases lying between them. CDR3 length: 12 residues. The CDR3 region is CASESDSVEQYF. The CDR3 DNA reads as TGTGCCAGCGAGTCGGACAGCGTCGAGCAGTACTTC.

The chain recombines TRBV5-1 with TRBJ1-5; tentatively, D is TRBD1 (5 bases). V gave up 3 bases and J gave up 11 bases, with 18 bases separating them. CDR1 is SGHRS and CDR2 is YFSETQ in the germline V gene. The CDR3 has 14 amino acids. The CDR3 loop reads CASSSGAPGGAQHF. The DNA for the CDR3 is TGCGCCAGCAGCTCTGGTGCACCGGGAGGGGCCCAGCATTTT. The full variable domain, rest sourced from reference TRBV5-1 and TRBJ1-5, is KAGVTQTPRYLIKTRGQQVTLSCSPISGHRSVSWYQQTPGQGLQFLFEYFSETQRNKGNFPGRFSGRQFSNSRSEMNVSTLELGDSALYLCASSSGAPGGAQHFGDGTRLSIL.

This clone has only one observation. The chain couples TRBV19 to TRBJ2-1; TRBD1 might be the D (6 bases). The CDR3 spans 11 residues. Germline CDR1 is LNHDA and CDR2 is SQIVND (reference sequence). Trimming pared 1 base from V and 14 bases from J, leaving 9 bases between. The CDR3: CASSIAGVKFF. The CDR3 nucleotides are TGTGCCAGTAGTATAGCAGGGGTAAAGTTCTTC.

The V gene is TRBV28, the J gene TRBJ1-4; 7 positions agree with TRBD1. With V trimmed by 3 bases and J by 0 bases, 7 bases remained unmatched. This CDR3 comprises 17 residues. Germline CDR1 MDHEN, CDR2 SYDVKM. CDR3 protein: CASSFAGGLATNEKLFF. The CDR3 nucleotides are TGTGCCAGCAGTTTCGCAGGGGGTTTAGCAACTAATGAAAAACTGTTTTTT.

The V and J genes are TRBV7-9 and TRBJ2-3, with TRBD2 identical over 9 bases. V shed 3 bases, J shed 4 bases, and the junction held 8 bases outside the gene matches. CDR1 is SEHNR and CDR2 is FQNEAQ in the germline V gene (reference sequence). The CDR3 consists of 16 residues. Written as DNA, the CDR3 is TGTGCCAGCAGCTTTAGTTCTAGCGGGGCGCCAGATACGCAGTATTTT. Protein sequence: CASSFSSSGAPDTQYF. The variable domain in full, completed from reference TRBV7-9 and TRBJ2-3, reads DTGVSQNPRHKITKRGQNVTFRCDPISEHNRLYWYRQTLGQGPEFLTYFQNEAQLEKSRLLSDRFSAERPKGSFSTLEIQRTEQGDSAMYLCASSFSSSGAPDTQYFGPGTRLTVL.

The genes are TRBV27 and TRBJ2-3, with a tentative D call TRBD1 (6 bases). From germline, CDR1 is MNHEY and CDR2 SMNVEV (reference sequence). Trimming removed 5 bases at V and 6 bases at J, with 9 bases between. This CDR3 region has 12 residues. The CDR3 here is CASSPQGDTQYF. CDR3 coding DNA: TGTGCCAGCAGTCCTCAGGGGGATACGCAGTATTTT.

V usage is TRBV19 and J usage is TRBJ1-4; D uncertain. V was clipped by 0 bases and J by 8 bases, with 7 bases between them. In germline, CDR1 is LNHDA, CDR2 SQIVND (reference sequence). CDR3 length equals 13 residues. The CDR3 nucleotides read TGTGCCAGTAGTATAGATCACCGGGAAAAACTGTTTTTT. It codes for CASSIDHREKLFF.

Only a few counts were recorded for this clone. This sequence joins TRBV6-5 and TRBJ1-2; 11 positions agree with TRBD1. The germline gives CDR1 MNHEY, CDR2 SVGAGI. The CDR3 sequence is 15 residues long. V dropped 0 bases and J dropped 7; count of bases not matched to a gene: 4. The CDR3 loop reads CASSYSDRGLGGYTF. CDR3 nucleotide sequence: TGTGCCAGCAGTTACTCGGACAGGGGGCTGGGTGGCTACACCTTC.